The clone carrying this T cell receptor (beta chain) was observed many times. This entry is derived from a study of T cell repertoires in cytomegalovirus infection. TCRdb reprocessed the reads with MiXCR, giving one entry per CDR3 protein. The sample holds roughly 320,000 distinct CDR3 sequences, more than 9% seen once. V was trimmed by 1 base and J by 5 bases, leaving 8 bases between them. Germline lookup yields CDR1 SGHTA and CDR2 FQGNSA. The CDR3 has 14 residues. The source is a human donor in good health (CMV status not recorded). Some clones in this sample may be carry-over from other donors' samples. The chain couples TRBV7-2 to TRBJ2-2; possible D gene TRBD1, 5 bases. Sequencing was done on a sample of PBMCs. The CDR3 DNA reads as TGTGCCAGCAGCTTAGGCAGGGCGACCGGGGAGCTGTTTTTT. Its protein is CASSLGRATGELFF.